This T cell receptor (beta chain) was recorded in a study of blood T cells in healthy people across ages. Primers used in a second PCR of about 7 to 11 cycles were a sample-barcoded 5' primer and a J-beta primer mix. Each cDNA was tagged by a template-switch adaptor containing 12 random nucleotides. A single record per CDR3 protein comes from TCRdb applying MiXCR to the 5' RACE reads. The table records about 590,000 distinct CDR3 sequences, approximately 30% of them present only once. V lost 0 bases to trimming and J lost 5 bases, with 8 bases between them. CDR1 and CDR2 (germline): SGHRS, YFSETQ. There are 13 residues in the CDR3. This clonotype was counted at least ten times.

This receptor was identified in a woman of 80 years or more in good health. This sequence joins TRBV5-1 and TRBJ2-5, with a tentative D call TRBD1 (6 bases). The specimen was blood. The CDR3 sequence: CASSLAGAETQYF. In DNA form, the CDR3 reads TGCGCCAGCAGCTTGGCAGGGGCGGAGACCCAGTACTTC.